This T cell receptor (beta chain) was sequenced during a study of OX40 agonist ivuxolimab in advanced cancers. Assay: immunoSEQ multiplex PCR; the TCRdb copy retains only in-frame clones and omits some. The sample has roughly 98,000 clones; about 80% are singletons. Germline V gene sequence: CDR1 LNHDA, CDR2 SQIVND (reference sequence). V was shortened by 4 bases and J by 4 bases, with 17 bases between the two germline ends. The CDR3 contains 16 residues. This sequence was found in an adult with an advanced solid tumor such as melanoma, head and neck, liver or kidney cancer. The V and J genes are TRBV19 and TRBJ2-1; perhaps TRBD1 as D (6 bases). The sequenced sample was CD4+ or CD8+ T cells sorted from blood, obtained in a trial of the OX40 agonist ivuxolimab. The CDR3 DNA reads TGTGCCAGTAGTACCCAGACAGGTGTGCGGTACAATGAGCAGTTCTTC. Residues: CASSTQTGVRYNEQFF.